A single sample is the source of the 20 T cell receptor beta chains below, sequenced in a study of graft-versus-host responses after intestinal transplantation. Their recognized antigens are unknown. Data came from immunoSEQ multiplex PCR; TCRdb stores just in-frame clones and leaves some out. The top ten clones hold around 0.27% of a sample with roughly 92,000 clones, about 87% of them seen once. The sequencing here drew on unstimulated CD4+ T cells sorted from spleen or lymph node cells, taken before transplant. These receptors were taken from a human donor who was the organ donor for an intestinal transplant.

This sequence joins TRBV29-1 and TRBJ2-1; tentatively, D is TRBD2 (5 bases). V lost 3 bases and J 6 bases, leaving 18 bases between the germline ends. Germline values: CDR1 SQVTM, CDR2 ANQGSEA. The CDR3 is 15 residues long. The CDR3 loop reads CSVDVWRAPPNEQFF. CDR3 in DNA: TGCAGCGTTGATGTGTGGCGGGCCCCCCCCAATGAGCAGTTCTTC.

The rearrangement joins TRBV7-6 to TRBJ2-5; 13 bases are a match to TRBD2. The CDR3 spans 18 residues. Germline lookup yields CDR1 SGHVS and CDR2 FNYEAQ. After removal of 2 bases from V and 3 bases from J, the junction contained 9 bases not matched to a gene. The CDR3 loop reads CASSLNHGLAGVEETQYF. The CDR3 DNA sequence: TGTGCCAGCAGCTTAAATCACGGACTAGCGGGAGTTGAAGAGACCCAGTACTTC.

The V and J genes are TRBV7-9 and TRBJ2-7; 10 bases are shared with TRBD1. Germline values: CDR1 SEHNR, CDR2 FQNEAQ (reference sequence). This CDR3 is 16 amino acids long. The V segment lost 4 bases and the J segment 3 bases; nucleotides outside the gene matches: 9. The CDR3 reads CASSSPDWDRGYEQYF. The CDR3 region has the DNA TGTGCCAGCAGCTCGCCTGATTGGGACAGGGGCTACGAGCAGTACTTC.

The chain links TRBV11-3 to TRBJ2-5; 7 bases are shared with TRBD2. Germline CDR1 reads SGHNT; CDR2 reads YENEEA. Losses at the gene ends were 1 base for V and 5 bases for J; bases not matched to a gene: 10. The CDR3 consists of 16 residues. The CDR3, as DNA: TGTGCCAGCAGCTTAGCCCCCAGCGGGGTAGGGGAGACCCAGTACTTC. Its translation: CASSLAPSGVGETQYF. Looking up the rest from reference TRBV11-3 and TRBJ2-5 gives the full variable domain: EAGVVQSPRYKIIEKKQPVAFWCNPISGHNTLYWYLQNLGQGPELLIRYENEEAVDDSQLPKDRFSAERLKGVDSTLKIQPAELGDSAVYLCASSLAPSGVGETQYFGPGTRLLVL.

V gene TRBV6-1 combines with J gene TRBJ2-1; possibly TRBD1 for D (6 bases). Germline CDR1 reads MNHNS; CDR2 reads SASEGT. Trimming cost V 7 bases and J 4 bases, with 17 bases left between them. The CDR3 has 15 residues. The CDR3 reads CASIQALGTYNEQFF. As DNA, the CDR3 is TGTGCCAGCATCCAGGCCCTAGGGACATACAATGAGCAGTTCTTC.

The chain employs TRBV15 and TRBJ2-5; 8 bases align to TRBD2. The J call may be wrong; the DNA end is better matched by TRBJ2-7. The CDR3 consists of 20 residues. The V gene's germline CDR1 is LNHNV and CDR2 YYDKDF (reference sequence). The CDR3 reads CATSRDKRPPTGGSVYEQYF. In nucleotides, the CDR3 is TGTGCCACCAGCAGAGATAAGAGGCCCCCCACGGGAGGGTCGGTTTACGAGCAGTACTTC.

The CDR3 loop reads CATSRGPAAGNTIYF. The DNA of the CDR3 is TGTGCCACCAGCAGAGGGCCGGCGGCTGGAAACACCATATATTTT. The J gene is TRBJ1-3, the V gene TRBV15, with no clear D. CDR1 LNHNV and CDR2 YYDKDF come from the germline V gene (reference sequence). V was cut by 1 base and J by 2 bases, with 9 bases left in between. This CDR3 region has 15 residues.

This clone was picked up one time. The chain recombines TRBV19 with TRBJ1-1; the match to TRBD1 covers 8 bases. V lost 7 bases, J lost 0 bases, and 4 bases stayed unmatched. The CDR3 consists of 14 residues. The germline gives CDR1 LNHDA, CDR2 SQIVND (reference sequence). The CDR3 DNA reads TGTGCCAGTACGCGACAGGGGTTGAACACTGAAGCTTTCTTT. Its protein product is CASTRQGLNTEAFF.

The CDR3 region is CASSPFLRDRGNYGYTF. CDR3 nucleotide sequence: TGTGCCAGCTCACCATTCCTCCGGGACAGGGGTAACTATGGCTACACCTTC. The chain combines TRBV18 with TRBJ1-2; TRBD1 matches at 10 bases. In germline, CDR1 is KGHSH, CDR2 LQKENI. The V segment lost 2 bases and the J segment 1 base; nucleotides outside the gene matches: 7. There are 17 residues in the CDR3.

In its sample, this clone was seen once. This sequence joins TRBV4-1 and TRBJ2-1; 11 positions match TRBD2. The germline V gene encodes CDR1 MGHRA and CDR2 YSYEKL. There are 19 residues in the CDR3. The ends lost 3 bases at V and 10 bases at J; junction bases unmatched: 20. Here the CDR3 DNA reads TGCGCCAGCAGCCAGTCCAGCGTGCTAGCGGGGGGTGGCCCCTCCGAGCAGTTCTTC. This sequence encodes CASSQSSVLAGGGPSEQFF.

A note on this clone: Relative to the germline gene, one junction end is altered; a read error may explain this. The chain combines TRBV5-5 with TRBJ2-2; 7 positions agree with TRBD2. Per the germline V gene, CDR1 is SGHKS and CDR2 is YYEKEE (reference sequence). This CDR3 contains 15 residues. The CDR3 is CASSWGGEYTGEPFF. The CDR3 DNA reads TGTGCCAGCAGCTGGGGAGGGGAATACACCGGGGAGCCGTTTTTT.

V gene TRBV30 combines with J gene TRBJ2-7; 8 nucleotides match TRBD2. The CDR3 loop spans 14 amino acids. The trim removed 0 bases at V and 5 bases at J, leaving 6 bases unmatched. CDR1 GTSNPN and CDR2 SVGIG come from the germline V gene (reference sequence). Here the CDR3 DNA reads TGTGCCTGGAGTGTACCGGGGGGGAAGAACGAGCAGTACTTC. This encodes CAWSVPGGKNEQYF.

The gene calls are TRBV9 and TRBJ2-1, with D perhaps matching TRBD1 (5 bases). Germline values: CDR1 SGDLS, CDR2 YYNGEE. Trimming left V 3 bases short and J 7 bases short, with 23 bases between. This CDR3 comprises 17 residues. This CDR3 reads CASSAGSGLRVWNEQFF. CDR3 coding DNA: TGTGCCAGCAGCGCTGGGTCTGGGCTCAGGGTGTGGAATGAGCAGTTCTTC.

The rearrangement joins TRBV7-3 to TRBJ2-3, with 7 bases fitting TRBD2. J lost 2 bases, V lost 2 bases, and 1 base had no gene match. This CDR3 is 14 amino acids long. Germline V lookup: CDR1 SGHTA, CDR2 FQGTGA. Here the CDR3 DNA reads TGTGCCAGCAGCTTACTAGCGGCCACAGATACGCAGTATTTT. As protein: CASSLLAATDTQYF. Variable domain in full (rest from reference TRBV7-3 and TRBJ2-3): GAGVSQTPSNKVTEKGKYVELRCDPISGHTALYWYRQSLGQGPEFLIYFQGTGAADDSGLPNDRFFAVRPEGSVSTLKIQRTERGDSAVYLCASSLLAATDTQYFGPGTRLTVL.

This chain uses TRBV10-1 with TRBJ2-1; 8 bases map to TRBD2. The germline CDR1 and CDR2 sequences are WNHNN and SYGVQD (reference sequence). This CDR3 is built from 16 residues. J gave up 6 bases and V 5 bases, and 12 bases lay outside the gene matches. The CDR3 coding sequence is TGCGCCAGCAGTACCTCCTCGGGACTAGAGGTCAATGAGCAGTTCTTC. Its protein product is CASSTSSGLEVNEQFF.

The chain couples TRBV11-3 to TRBJ2-7; TRBD2 aligns across 9 bases. This CDR3 is built from 15 residues. V lost 5 bases, J lost 2 bases, and 7 bases stayed unmatched. From germline, CDR1 is SGHNT and CDR2 YENEEA. CDR3 sequence (DNA): TGTGCCAGCAGCCCAGGTGCGGGAGGGACCTACGAGCAGTACTTC. Translating gives CASSPGAGGTYEQYF.

The genes are TRBV18 and TRBJ2-7; 9 bases are shared with TRBD1. Germline CDR1 is KGHSH and CDR2 is LQKENI. V lost 1 base and J lost 4; bases outside the gene matches: 5. The CDR3 runs 15 residues. CDR3 in amino acids: CASSPQGQGSYEQYF. Written as DNA, the CDR3 is TGTGCCAGCTCACCACAGGGACAGGGTTCTTACGAGCAGTACTTC.

The genes are TRBV5-5 and TRBJ1-1, with D perhaps matching TRBD1 (5 bases). Trimming took 4 bases from V and 2 from J, leaving 12 bases between them. This CDR3 region has 14 residues. Germline V CDR1 and CDR2: SGHKS, YYEKEE (reference sequence). Here the CDR3 DNA reads TGTGCCAGCAGCGTGGGGCGGGTTAACACTGAAGCTTTCTTT. It translates to CASSVGRVNTEAFF.

The genes are TRBV7-3 and TRBJ1-6; possibly TRBD1 for D (5 bases). The CDR3 runs 15 residues. The ends were cut back, 2 bases at V and 10 bases at J, with 15 bases in the middle. Germline V lookup: CDR1 SGHTA, CDR2 FQGTGA. The CDR3 is CASSLLGRVRSPLHF. For the CDR3, the DNA is TGTGCCAGCAGCTTACTCGGCAGGGTACGGTCACCCCTCCACTTT.

The chain employs TRBV11-3 and TRBJ1-1, with 9 bases identical to TRBD1. The V segment lost 0 bases and the J segment 7 bases; nucleotides outside the gene matches: 6. Germline assignment: CDR1 SGHNT and CDR2 YENEEA. This CDR3 contains 15 residues. DNA for the CDR3: TGTGCCAGCAGCTTAGAGAGGGGGACAGGGTTTGAAGCTTTCTTT. Protein sequence: CASSLERGTGFEAFF.